These T cell receptor beta chains were read from a single sample in a study of T cells in Graves' hyperthyroidism and ophthalmopathy. A single record per CDR3 protein comes from TCRdb applying MiXCR to the multiplex PCR reads. The profile shows around 60,000 distinct CDR3 sequences, around half of them singletons. The sequencing input was blood. These receptors originate from a young woman with Graves' ophthalmopathy. CDR3s include the opening cysteine and the closing phenylalanine or tryptophan. D genes are given only for firm matches. Some rows have no size entry. The others give once, few or many, or a class for an expanded clone.

>TRBD2|TRBV10-3|TRBJ2-7|medium-sized|13
TGTGCCATCATGAGCGGGAGCTCCTACGAGCAGTACTTC
CAIMSGSSYEQYF
>TRBD1|TRBV11-2|TRBJ2-5|many|15
TGTGCCAGCAGCTTATCTTGGACAGGGGGGGAGACCCAGTACTTC
CASSLSWTGGETQYF
>NA|TRBV28|TRBJ1-2|NA|15
TGTGCCAGCAGTTTTTCGGGGGCTGGCTACTATGGCTACACCTTC
CASSFSGAGYYGYTF
>TRBD2|TRBV7-3|TRBJ2-3|NA|15
TGTGCCAGCAGCTTAGGGACTAGCGGAAACAATGAGCAGTATTTT
CASSLGTSGNNEQYF
>NA|TRBV28|TRBJ1-5|many|14
TGTGCCAGCTTATCGCGCAGCCTAAATCAGCCCCAGCATTTT
CASLSRSLNQPQHF
>NA|TRBV28|TRBJ1-2|many|14
TGTGCCAGCAGTCCTCCGGGACGGTCCTATGGCTACACCTTC
CASSPPGRSYGYTF
>NA|TRBV20-1|TRBJ1-4|NA|8
TGCAGTGCTAGGGTGGCGTTGTTT
CSARVALF
>TRBD1|TRBV6-1|TRBJ1-5|many|16
TGTGCCAGCAGTGAGGAGGGGACAGGTATTTTACAGCCCCAGCATTTT
CASSEEGTGILQPQHF
>TRBD1|TRBV19|TRBJ1-4|NA|14
TGTGCCAGTAGTCCTACAGGGGCGGATGAAAAACTGTTTTTT
CASSPTGADEKLFF
>NA|TRBV9|TRBJ2-7|NA|13
TGTGCCAGCAGCGTAGACGGGGCCGGGGAGCAGTACTTC
CASSVDGAGEQYF
>NA|TRBV7-6|TRBJ2-7|NA|12
TGTACCAGCAGCCAGCCCACAGATACGCAGTACTTC
CTSSQPTDTQYF
>NA|TRBV7-2|TRBJ1-6|NA|16
TGTGCCAGCAGCGCGGCCAAGTACTCCTATAATTCACCCCTCCACTTT
CASSAAKYSYNSPLHF
>NA|TRBV9|TRBJ1-5|NA|16
TGTGCCAGCACGGTAGCGGGGGTCACAGATACGCAGCCCCAGCATTTT
CASTVAGVTDTQPQHF
>NA|TRBV20-1|TRBJ1-1|many|11
TGCAGTGCCTCCGGGGACACTGAAGCTTTCTTT
CSASGDTEAFF
>NA|TRBV2|TRBJ1-5|NA|12
TGTGCCAGCCCTTATAGCAATCAGCCCCAGCATTTT
CASPYSNQPQHF
>NA|TRBV20-1|TRBJ2-1|NA|14
TGCAGTGCTAGAGGGGGCGCCTCCTACAATGAGCAGTTCTTC
CSARGGASYNEQFF
>NA|TRBV14|TRBJ2-1|NA|18
TGTGCCAGCAGCCAACGTTTCTCCCCAGCGGAAAACTGCAATGAGCAGTTCTTC
CASSQRFSPAENCNEQFF
>NA|TRBV19|TRBJ1-5|NA|16
TGTGCCAGTAGTATAGCGGGGGGCCGTAGCAATCAGCCCCAGCATTTT
CASSIAGGRSNQPQHF
>TRBD2|TRBV24-1|TRBJ2-7|NA|14
TGTGCCACCAGTGTAGGCGGGAGTGCCTACGAGCAGTACTTC
CATSVGGSAYEQYF
>NA|TRBV2|TRBJ2-2|many|16
TGTGCCAGCAGTGAAGTGGCTGTCAGGAACACCGGGGAGCTGTTTTTT
CASSEVAVRNTGELFF
>NA|TRBV2|TRBJ2-1|many|13
TGTGCCAGCAGGCGGGACAACTACAATGAGCAGTTCTTC
CASRRDNYNEQFF
>TRBD1|TRBV6-5|TRBJ2-3|many|17
TGTGCCAGCAGTTACGGGACCGGGACAGGGACCCCAGATACGCAGTATTTT
CASSYGTGTGTPDTQYF
>TRBD2|TRBV7-9|TRBJ2-7|NA|18
TGTGCCAGCAGCTTAGGGGTATTAGCGGGAGGGAACACCTACGAGCAGTACTTC
CASSLGVLAGGNTYEQYF